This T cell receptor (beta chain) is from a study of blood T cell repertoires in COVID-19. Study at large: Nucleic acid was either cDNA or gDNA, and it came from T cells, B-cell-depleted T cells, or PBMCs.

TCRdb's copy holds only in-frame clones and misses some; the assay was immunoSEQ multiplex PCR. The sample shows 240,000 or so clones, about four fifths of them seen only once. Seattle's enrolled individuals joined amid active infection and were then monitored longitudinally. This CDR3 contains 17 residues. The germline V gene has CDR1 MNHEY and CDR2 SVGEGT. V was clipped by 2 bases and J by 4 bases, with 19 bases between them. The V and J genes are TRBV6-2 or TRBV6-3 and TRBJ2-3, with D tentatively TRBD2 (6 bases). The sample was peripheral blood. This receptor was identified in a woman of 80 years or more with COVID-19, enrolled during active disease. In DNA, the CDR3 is TGTGCCAGCAGTTACCTCAGGACTATGCAAGGACCAGATACGCAGTATTTT. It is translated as CASSYLRTMQGPDTQYF.